The 13 T cell receptor beta chains in this list originate from one sample, sequenced in a study of cytomegalovirus exposure and HLA in healthy donors. Use of 60 Vbeta and 13 Jbeta primers characterized the PCR. TCRdb's copy holds only in-frame clones and misses some; the assay was immunoSEQ multiplex PCR. This sample has 110,000 or so clones, with approximately 80% found just once. Sequences were obtained from PBMCs. These receptors were taken from a female donor in good health and CMV-seronegative.

V is TRBV27 and J is TRBJ1-6; 8 bases align to TRBD1. Looked up from germline, CDR1 is MNHEY and CDR2 is SMNVEV (reference sequence). The trim removed 5 bases at V and 5 bases at J, leaving 5 bases unmatched. This CDR3 spans 15 amino acids. The CDR3 loop reads CASSRDRFNNSPLHF. CDR3 in DNA: TGTGCCAGCAGTCGGGACAGGTTTAATAATTCACCCCTCCACTTT.

The V call is TRBV7-8, the J call TRBJ2-7; D remains unclear. Germline assignment: CDR1 SGHVS and CDR2 FQNEAQ. Trimming removed 4 bases from V and 2 bases from J, with 9 bases in between. The CDR3 consists of 13 residues. CDR3 nucleotide sequence: TGTGCCAGCAGCTCCGGGTTTCCCTACGAGCAGTACTTC. Its translation: CASSSGFPYEQYF.

This chain's CDR3 is CASSLVLQSAYEQYF. CDR3 nucleotides: TGTGCCAGCAGCTTAGTTCTCCAGTCAGCCTACGAGCAGTACTTC. V gene TRBV7-2 combines with J gene TRBJ2-7; no clear D gene. V shed 1 base and J shed 2 bases, with 12 bases lying between them. In germline, CDR1 is SGHTA, CDR2 FQGNSA. This CDR3 comprises 15 residues. Using reference TRBV7-2 and TRBJ2-7 for the parts outside the CDR3, the full variable domain is GAGVSQSPSNKVTEKGKDVELRCDPISGHTALYWYRQSLGQGLEFLIYFQGNSAPDKSGLPSDRFSAERTGGSVSTLTIQRTQQEDSAVYLCASSLVLQSAYEQYFGPGTRLTVT.

The chain combines TRBV29-1 with TRBJ2-1; 9 bases match TRBD1. Germline CDR1 is SQVTM and CDR2 is ANQGSEA. There are 13 residues in the CDR3. DNA for the CDR3: TGCAGTGCCGCCACGTTGCTTTGGGACAGGGTGTTCTTC. Translation: CSAATLLWDRVFF.

J is TRBJ1-3 and V is TRBV19; D might be TRBD1 (5 bases). The CDR3 spans 15 residues. The ends were cut back, 4 bases at V and 0 bases at J, with 10 bases in the middle. CDR1 is LNHDA and CDR2 is SQIVND in the germline V gene (reference sequence). The CDR3 nucleotides are TGTGCCAGTAGTAGGATTGACAGCTCTGGAAACACCATATATTTT. It translates to CASSRIDSSGNTIYF.

The rearrangement joins TRBV19 to TRBJ1-4, with TRBD1 as a possible D gene (5 bases). There are 13 residues in the CDR3. From germline, CDR1 is LNHDA and CDR2 SQIVND (reference sequence). V was pared by 8 bases and J by 7 bases, with 14 bases between. CDR3 in DNA: TGTGCCAGTGCACCGGGCGGGGGTGAAAAACTGTTTTTT. Translating gives CASAPGGGEKLFF.

The CDR3 sequence: CASSPNRGDTGELFF. In nucleotides, the CDR3 is TGTGCCAGCAGCCCTAACAGGGGGGACACCGGGGAGCTGTTTTTT. The chain recombines TRBV7-6 with TRBJ2-2, with 8 bases identical to TRBD1. After removal of 5 bases from V and 3 bases from J, the junction contained 5 bases not matched to a gene. The CDR3 is made up of 15 amino acids. Germline loops: CDR1 SGHVS, CDR2 FNYEAQ.

The rearrangement uses TRBV5-4 and TRBJ1-1; D is uncertain. V was pared by 3 bases and J by 0 bases, with 12 bases between. The CDR3 runs 15 residues. In germline, CDR1 is SGHNT, CDR2 YYREEE (reference sequence). The CDR3 here is CASSSRRLLNTEAFF. The CDR3 DNA reads TGTGCCAGCAGCTCTAGGCGGCTTCTGAACACTGAAGCTTTCTTT.

The J gene is TRBJ1-2, the V gene TRBV6-5; D gene ambiguous. V was shortened by 6 bases and J by 0 bases, with 14 bases between the two germline ends. This CDR3 has 15 residues. CDR1 and CDR2 (germline): MNHEY, SVGAGI. CDR3 nucleotide sequence: TGTGCCAGCAGCGCCGAGCCGTTAGCTAACTATGGCTACACCTTC. Its translation is CASSAEPLANYGYTF.

V and J are TRBV5-1 and TRBJ2-1; TRBD2 might be the D (5 bases). V gave up 0 bases and J gave up 7 bases, with 17 bases separating them. The CDR3 has 16 amino acids. The germline V gene has CDR1 SGHRS and CDR2 YFSETQ. CDR3 loop: CASSLVGLALGNEQFF. The CDR3 coding sequence is TGCGCCAGCAGCTTGGTTGGGCTAGCCTTGGGGAATGAGCAGTTCTTC.

This chain links TRBV21-1 with TRBJ2-5; TRBD1, the table's D call, was not compared with the DNA. TRBV21-1 is a pseudogene. This CDR3 has 14 residues. The CDR3 nucleotides read TGTGCCAGCAGCAACGACAGGGGGCCTGAGACCCAGTACTTC. As protein: CASSNDRGPETQYF.

The genes are TRBV5-1 and TRBJ2-3; 7 nucleotides line up with TRBD1. This CDR3 comprises 16 residues. The V gene end was trimmed by 0 bases and the J gene end by 0 bases; junction bases not matched to a gene: 4. The V gene's germline CDR1 is SGHRS and CDR2 YFSETQ. The CDR3 protein is CASSLGQGFSTDTQYF. CDR3 nucleotide sequence: TGCGCCAGCAGCTTGGGACAGGGTTTTAGCACAGATACGCAGTATTTT.

This clone appeared many times. The chain combines TRBV18 with TRBJ1-1; the D is unclear. This CDR3 is 15 amino acids long. Germline V lookup: CDR1 KGHSH, CDR2 LQKENI. The ends were cut back, 3 bases at V and 0 bases at J, with 11 bases in the middle. CDR3 protein: CASSPNPGMNTEAFF. The DNA for the CDR3 is TGTGCCAGCTCACCGAATCCAGGCATGAACACTGAAGCTTTCTTT. Looking up the rest from reference TRBV18 and TRBJ1-1 gives the full variable domain: NAGVMQNPRHLVRRRGQEARLRCSPMKGHSHVYWYRQLPEEGLKFMVYLQKENIIDESGMPKERFSAEFPKEGPSILRIQQVVRGDSAAYFCASSPNPGMNTEAFFGQGTRLTVV.